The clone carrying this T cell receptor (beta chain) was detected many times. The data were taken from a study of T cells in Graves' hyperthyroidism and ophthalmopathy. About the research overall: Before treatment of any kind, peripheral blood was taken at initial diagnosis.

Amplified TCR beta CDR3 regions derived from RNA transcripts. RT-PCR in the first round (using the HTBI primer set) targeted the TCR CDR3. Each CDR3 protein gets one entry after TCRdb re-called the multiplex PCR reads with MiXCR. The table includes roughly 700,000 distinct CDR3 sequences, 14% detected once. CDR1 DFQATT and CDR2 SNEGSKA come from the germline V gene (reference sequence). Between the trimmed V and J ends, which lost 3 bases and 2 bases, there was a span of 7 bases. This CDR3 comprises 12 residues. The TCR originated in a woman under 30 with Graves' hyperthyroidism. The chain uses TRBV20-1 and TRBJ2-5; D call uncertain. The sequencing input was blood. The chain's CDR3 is CSASGLQETQYF. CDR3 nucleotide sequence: TGCAGTGCTAGTGGCTTGCAAGAGACCCAGTACTTC.